The rows below give T cell receptor beta chains drawn from one sample of a study of cytomegalovirus exposure and HLA in healthy donors. Using immunoSEQ multiplex PCR, the repertoire was profiled, and TCRdb retains in-frame clones only, with some absent. The listing records roughly 120,000 clones. The sample taken for sequencing was PBMCs. The receptors come from a man younger than 45 in good health and CMV-seronegative. Each CDR3 is given with its conserved first and last residue. The D gene is left open where the match is weak.

NA	TRBV7-9	TRBJ2-7	TGTGCCAGCAGCCCCAATTACTGGAGCGGCGTAGCCTACGAGCAGTACTTC	CASSPNYWSGVAYEQYF
NA	TRBV2	TRBJ1-1	TGTGCCAGCAGTGAATCAATCGCAGGGGAAGACACTGAAGCTTTCTTT	CASSESIAGEDTEAFF
TRBD1	TRBV5-5	TRBJ2-3	TGTGCCAGCAGTCGACAGGGTTTGGTGATAACAGATACGCAGTATTTT	CASSRQGLVITDTQYF
TRBD2	TRBV6-1	TRBJ2-3	TGTGCCAGCAGTGAAAAGCTAGCGGGAGGACCCAAGGCCGCAGATACGCAGTATTTT	CASSEKLAGGPKAADTQYF
TRBD1	TRBV6-1	TRBJ1-5	TGTGCCAGCAGTTCTTCCTCACAGGGGGGGGAGCATTTT	CASSSSSQGGEHF
TRBD2	TRBV6-1	TRBJ2-3	TGTGCCAGCAGTGAGACTAGCGGGGCGACAGATACGCAGTATTTT	CASSETSGATDTQYF
NA	TRBV29-1	TRBJ2-1	TGCAGCGTTGTAGGGAGAAGCTCCTACAATGAGCAGTTCTTC	CSVVGRSSYNEQFF
NA	TRBV4-1	TRBJ1-3	TGCGCCAGCAGCCAAGCCATTGAAGACAGGCCTATCTCTGGAAACACCATATATTTT	CASSQAIEDRPISGNTIYF
NA	TRBV5-4	TRBJ1-4	TGTGCCAGCAGCTTGGGACAGAATGAAAAACTGTTTTTT	CASSLGQNEKLFF
TRBD1	TRBV4-1	TRBJ1-5	TGCGCCAGCAGCCAAGGACAGGGAAGCAATCAGCCCCAGCATTTT	CASSQGQGSNQPQHF
TRBD2	TRBV2	TRBJ2-1	TGTGCCAGCAGGTCAGCGGGGGGTAAGGAGCAGTTCTTC	CASRSAGGKEQFF
TRBD2	TRBV18	TRBJ2-1	TGTGCCAGCTCACCGGGACTAGCGGGAGGCGATGAGCAGTTCTTC	CASSPGLAGGDEQFF
NA	TRBV29-1	TRBJ2-2	TGCAGCGTTGTACCTAGCGCGGCCGGGGAGCTGTTTTTT	CSVVPSAAGELFF
NA	TRBV30	TRBJ1-3	TGTGCCTGGAGCGCGGGGAGTCTCTCTGGAAACACCATATATTTT	CAWSAGSLSGNTIYF
TRBD1	TRBV25-1	TRBJ2-6	TGTGCCAGCAGTGAATGGGGGACAGGGCGAGCTGGGGCCAACGTCCTGACTTTC	CASSEWGTGRAGANVLTF
NA	TRBV20-1	TRBJ2-7	TGCAGTGCTAGTCAGTCCGAGCAGTACTTC	CSASQSEQYF
NA	TRBV28	TRBJ1-5	TGTGCCAGCAGTTTCACTACTCGGGGCAATCAGCCCCAGCATTTT	CASSFTTRGNQPQHF
NA	TRBV4-1	TRBJ2-3	TGCGCCAGCAGCCGAGACGGGGGGCTAGCGCGGGATACGCAGTATTTT	CASSRDGGLARDTQYF
NA	TRBV15	TRBJ1-4	TGTGCCACCAGCAGAGATGGCAGGGATGATGAAAAACTGTTTTTT	CATSRDGRDDEKLFF
TRBD1	TRBV5-1	TRBJ1-5	TGCGCCAGCAGCTTGGCGGGACAGGGCCATCAGCCCCAGCATTTT	CASSLAGQGHQPQHF
NA	TRBV25-1	TRBJ2-7	TGTGCCAGCAGTGAAGCGGGAATGGGCTACGAGCAGTACTTC	CASSEAGMGYEQYF
NA	TRBV6-1	TRBJ2-1	TGTGCCAGCAGTGGGGCAGGCCCCAATGAGCAGTTCTTC	CASSGAGPNEQFF
TRBD2	TRBV7-7	TRBJ2-5	TGTGCCAGCAGCCCAGGGACTAGCGCGCAAGAGACCCAGTACTTC	CASSPGTSAQETQYF
TRBD2	TRBV2	TRBJ2-7	TGTGCCAGCGGGGGGGGTACCTACGAGCAGTACTTC	CASGGGTYEQYF
NA	TRBV6-1	TRBJ2-7	TGTGCCAGCAGCGGTCTGGGCGGGTCCTACGAGCAGTACTTC	CASSGLGGSYEQYF
TRBD1	TRBV6-6	TRBJ1-5	TGTGCCAGCGGCGAACCGACAGGGGGCTTCTGGCAGCCCCAGCATTTT	CASGEPTGGFWQPQHF
TRBD2	TRBV13	TRBJ2-1	TGTGCCAGCAGCTTAGGGGGACTAGCGGGAAACAATGAGCAGTTCTTC	CASSLGGLAGNNEQFF
TRBD2	TRBV6-5	TRBJ2-4	TGTGCCAGCAGTTACTCTTTGCGGGAGGCGGAAAACATTCAGTACTTC	CASSYSLREAENIQYF
NA	TRBV6-1	TRBJ2-3	TGTGCCAGCATCCGGGATCACAAAGGAGATACGCAGTATTTT	CASIRDHKGDTQYF
TRBD2	TRBV28	TRBJ2-3	TGTGCCAGCAGTTTACTAACTAGCGGGAGGGCCGGGGATACGCAGTATTTT	CASSLLTSGRAGDTQYF
NA	TRBV29-1	TRBJ1-2	TGCAGCTTCCAGACAGCTAACTATGGCTACACCTTC	CSFQTANYGYTF
NA	TRBV30	TRBJ1-2	TGTGCCTGGAGTGACCCCCTGGCGGGGGGCTATGGCTACACCTTC	CAWSDPLAGGYGYTF
NA	TRBV7-9	TRBJ2-7	TGTGCCAGCAGCTTTGGTCGGGCCTACGAGCAGTACTTC	CASSFGRAYEQYF
NA	TRBV11-2	TRBJ1-1	TGTGCCAGCAGCTTAGGCCGGGGAAAGGTGACTGAAGCTTTCTTT	CASSLGRGKVTEAFF
TRBD2	TRBV4-1	TRBJ2-3	TGCGCCAGCAGCGCCAGCAGACTAGCGGCAGATACGCAGTATTTT	CASSASRLAADTQYF
NA	TRBV7-9	TRBJ1-3	TGTGCCAGCAGCTACTATGGATCTGAGGGAAACACCATATATTTT	CASSYYGSEGNTIYF
TRBD1	TRBV6-5	TRBJ1-1	TGTGCCAGCAGTTACGATAGGGGGCACACTGAAGCTTTCTTT	CASSYDRGHTEAFF
NA	TRBV7-6	TRBJ2-7	TGTGCCAGCAGCTTAGCTTTTACTAGTTTCGAGCAGTACTTC	CASSLAFTSFEQYF
NA	TRBV7-2	TRBJ2-4	TGTGCCAGCAGCTTAGACCAGGGGAATGGAAACATTCAGTACTTC	CASSLDQGNGNIQYF
TRBD2	TRBV6-5	TRBJ2-7	TGTGCCAGCAGCCTTATAGGACTAGCTAGTAACGAGCAGTACTTC	CASSLIGLASNEQYF
NA	TRBV28	TRBJ1-2	TGTGCCAGCAGTCCCAGGGCGGAGAACTATGGCTACACCTTC	CASSPRAENYGYTF